The clone carrying this TCR beta chain is a singleton in its sample. This record comes from a study of blood T cell repertoires in COVID-19. Germline V gene data show CDR1 as LGHDT and CDR2 as YNNKEL (reference sequence). The CDR3 is 15 residues long. Trimming shortened V by 2 bases and J by 2 bases, and 13 bases separated the two germline ends. The table came from immunoSEQ multiplex PCR; TCRdb's copy has only in-frame clones and leaves some out. This sample has about 11,000 clones, with 84% found just once. Sequencing input: peripheral blood. The chain carries TRBV3-1 (or the pseudogene TRBV3-2) and TRBJ2-7, with D possibly being TRBD2 (5 bases). The sequence came from a man in his fifties or sixties with active COVID-19. The CDR3 loop is CASSQYAGSTYEQYF. Here the CDR3 DNA reads TGTGCCAGCAGCCAATATGCGGGCAGTACCTACGAGCAGTACTTC.